Each of the 29 T cell receptor beta chains below was sequenced from the same sample in a study of response to subunit inactivated influenza vaccine. TCRdb re-called the RT-PCR reads through MiXCR, storing one row per CDR3 protein. The sample holds 700,000 to 900,000 distinct CDR3 sequences, 21% seen once. The sample was PBMCs from blood, taken 4 to 6 days after vaccination. Receptor source: a man aged 45-60 years who received an inactivated influenza vaccine.

This clonotype has ten or more counts. The V call is TRBV7-6, the J call TRBJ2-1; no firm D call. Germline CDR1 SGHVS, CDR2 FNYEAQ. V was pared by 6 bases and J by 1 base, with 10 bases between. The CDR3 sequence is 14 residues long. This CDR3 is CASSATPSYNEQFF. The CDR3 DNA is TGTGCCAGCAGTGCAACTCCATCCTACAATGAGCAGTTCTTC. The whole variable domain, filled in from reference TRBV7-6 and TRBJ2-1, reads GAGVSQSPRYKVTKRGQDVALRCDPISGHVSLYWYRQALGQGPEFLTYFNYEAQQDKSGLPNDRFSAERPEGSISTLTIQRTEQRDSAMYRCASSATPSYNEQFFGPGTRLTVL.

This clonotype was seen more than once but under ten times. The V gene is TRBV6-5, the J gene TRBJ2-7; the D is unclear. CDR3 length: 14 amino acids. V was pared by 3 bases and J by 2 bases, with 11 bases between. Germline CDR1 and CDR2: MNHEY and SVGAGI. The CDR3 DNA is TGTGCCAGCAGTTATGACCGCGGTACCTACGAGCAGTACTTC. Residues: CASSYDRGTYEQYF.

This clonotype has a handful of counts. The V gene is TRBV5-5, the J gene TRBJ1-1, with 8 nucleotides matching TRBD1. The CDR3 spans 15 residues. The germline V gene encodes CDR1 SGHKS and CDR2 YYEKEE (reference sequence). The J segment lost 1 base and the V segment lost 0 bases, leaving 2 bases of the junction unmatched. The CDR3 region is CASSLVGTGNTEAFF. CDR3 nucleotides: TGTGCCAGCAGCTTGGTGGGGACAGGGAACACTGAAGCTTTCTTT.

The V call is TRBV11-2, the J call TRBJ2-1, with D unclear. The V and J ends lost 7 bases and 0 bases respectively, with 16 bases between them. The CDR3 spans 16 residues. CDR1 is SGHAT and CDR2 is FQNNGV in the germline V gene. CDR3 DNA: TGTGCCAGCACCACTTACGGACCGAGCTCCTACAATGAGCAGTTCTTC. Encoded protein: CASTTYGPSSYNEQFF.

This clonotype occurred a few times. This sequence joins TRBV20-1 and TRBJ2-7; 13 bases align to TRBD2. Trimming at V came to 1 base and at J to 3 bases, leaving 9 bases not matched to a gene. The CDR3 is made up of 17 amino acids. Germline values: CDR1 DFQATT, CDR2 SNEGSKA (reference sequence). CDR3 bases: TGCAGTGCTAGAGTAGGACTAGCGGGAGCGGGTAGCTACGAGCAGTACTTC. This translates into CSARVGLAGAGSYEQYF.

V gene TRBV6-2 or TRBV6-3 combines with J gene TRBJ2-1; 7 bases map to TRBD2. The CDR3 is 15 residues long. CDR1 and CDR2 (germline): MNHEY, SVGEGT. V was clipped by 2 bases and J by 6 bases; unmatched bases: 7. The CDR3 is CASSYIGRARNEQFF. The CDR3 coding sequence is TGTGCCAGCAGTTACATTGGGAGGGCCCGCAATGAGCAGTTCTTC.

This clonotype was counted a few times. The CDR3 DNA is TGCGCCAGCAGCCAAGACTGGGACAGGGGGCCCGTCTATGGCTACACCTTC. It codes for CASSQDWDRGPVYGYTF. V is TRBV4-3 and J is TRBJ1-2; TRBD1 agrees at 12 bases. The CDR3 totals 17 residues. The V gene's germline CDR1 is LGHNA and CDR2 YSLEER. The J segment lost 4 bases and the V segment lost 0 bases, leaving 6 bases of the junction unmatched.

The CDR3 reads CASSLVTGGGLKTQYF. CDR3 coding DNA: TGTGCCAGCAGCTTAGTGACAGGGGGAGGATTAAAGACCCAGTACTTC. The chain is built from TRBV7-6 and TRBJ2-5, with TRBD1 identical over 9 bases. V lost 1 base to trimming and J lost 6 bases; unmatched junction nucleotides: 9. The CDR3 spans 16 residues. CDR1 and CDR2 from the germline V gene are SGHVS and FNYEAQ.

This clonotype has a handful of counts. The genes are TRBV28 and TRBJ1-4; TRBD1 might be the D (5 bases). Per the germline V gene, CDR1 is MDHEN and CDR2 is SYDVKM. The CDR3 covers 15 residues. V lost 6 bases to trimming and J lost 5 bases, with 16 bases between them. The DNA of the CDR3 is TGTGCCAGCAGCTCCGAACAGGAGTTAAATGAAAAACTGTTTTTT. As protein: CASSSEQELNEKLFF.

This clonotype was seen ten or more times. V gene TRBV6-5 combines with J gene TRBJ2-1; D might be TRBD1 (6 bases). Trimming cost V 6 bases and J 10 bases, with 10 bases left between them. The CDR3 totals 11 residues. CDR1 is MNHEY, CDR2 SVGAGI, per germline. CDR3 coding DNA: TGTGCCAGCAGCCAGACAGGAGAGCAGTTCTTC. Amino acids: CASSQTGEQFF.

This clonotype was seen more than once but under ten times. The V and J genes are TRBV20-1 and TRBJ1-5; 9 bases agree with TRBD1. The CDR3 is 18 residues long. V was pared by 0 bases and J by 7 bases, with 16 bases of the junction left unmatched. Germline V gene data show CDR1 as DFQATT and CDR2 as SNEGSKA (reference sequence). CDR3 sequence reads: CSARDHARDRERGQPQHF. The CDR3 coding sequence is TGCAGTGCTAGAGATCATGCTCGGGACAGGGAAAGAGGCCAGCCCCAGCATTTT.

This chain connects TRBV4-2 to TRBJ2-6; D not resolved. The CDR3 has 17 residues. CDR1 and CDR2 (germline): LGHNA, YNFKEQ. The V and J ends lost 0 bases and 0 bases respectively, with 9 bases between them. The CDR3 protein is CASSQDSFGSGANVLTF. The CDR3 DNA sequence: TGTGCCAGCAGCCAAGATAGTTTCGGCTCTGGGGCCAACGTCCTGACTTTC.

This clonotype was counted between two and nine times. The rearrangement uses TRBV7-8 and TRBJ2-1, with 8 nucleotides matching TRBD2. CDR1 is SGHVS, CDR2 FQNEAQ, per germline. The CDR3 contains 13 residues. V dropped 3 bases and J dropped 9; count of bases not matched to a gene: 4. CDR3 DNA sequence: TGTGCCAGCAGCTTGGGTAGCGGGACTGAGCAGTTCTTC. This gives the protein CASSLGSGTEQFF.

This clonotype has just a few counts. The J gene is TRBJ1-1, the V gene TRBV6-1; D perhaps matches TRBD1 (6 bases). The CDR3 consists of 14 residues. Germline V gene data show CDR1 as MNHNS and CDR2 as SASEGT. Trimming removed 4 bases from V and 6 bases from J, with 15 bases in between. The CDR3 loop is CASSVTGYTPEAFF. The CDR3 DNA sequence: TGTGCCAGCAGTGTGACAGGATATACGCCTGAAGCTTTCTTT.

This clonotype came up a few times. The gene calls are TRBV3-1 and TRBJ2-7, with unresolved D. Trimming removed 5 bases at V and 5 bases at J, with 13 bases between. The germline V gene has CDR1 LGHDT and CDR2 YNNKEL (reference sequence). The CDR3 totals 13 residues. The CDR3 spells CASSSQGYNEQYF. For the CDR3, the DNA is TGTGCCAGCAGCTCCCAAGGGTATAACGAGCAGTACTTC.

V and J are TRBV29-1 and TRBJ2-6; D not resolved. This CDR3 has 14 residues. The V end was cut by 5 bases, the J end by 2 bases, with 10 bases between. CDR1 and CDR2 (germline): SQVTM, ANQGSEA. The CDR3 nucleotides are TGCAGCGTTCCTACCAGCGCTGGGGCCAACGTCCTGACTTTC. Amino acids: CSVPTSAGANVLTF.

The chain carries TRBV7-8 and TRBJ1-1; 7 nucleotides match TRBD1. Germline CDR1 reads SGHVS; CDR2 reads FQNEAQ. The J segment lost 4 bases and the V segment lost 5 bases, leaving 10 bases of the junction unmatched. CDR3 size: 15 residues. DNA for the CDR3: TGTGCCAGCAGCGTACACCGGGACAGAAGCACTGAAGCTTTCTTT. Translation gives CASSVHRDRSTEAFF.

This clonotype has a handful of counts. The chain employs TRBV28 and TRBJ2-1, with 14 bases identical to TRBD2. This CDR3 contains 18 residues. Trimming cost V 3 bases and J 9 bases; bases outside gene matches: 13. CDR1 and CDR2 (germline): MDHEN, SYDVKM. Here the CDR3 reads CASSFQARLAGGPGEQFF. The DNA of the CDR3 is TGTGCCAGCAGTTTCCAAGCCAGACTAGCGGGGGGGCCGGGTGAGCAGTTCTTC.

This clonotype was seen repeatedly, ten times or more. The rearrangement links TRBV5-1 to TRBJ1-3; D uncertain. CDR3 length equals 14 residues. CDR1 and CDR2 from the germline V gene are SGHRS and YFSETQ. V shed 3 bases and J shed 0 bases, with 7 bases lying between them. Written as DNA, the CDR3 is TGCGCCAGCAGCTCACAGAGCTCTGGAAACACCATATATTTT. Its translation: CASSSQSSGNTIYF.

This clonotype was observed at least ten times. The gene calls are TRBV10-3 and TRBJ2-1; D possibly corresponds to TRBD2 (5 bases). Between the trimmed V and J ends, which lost 3 bases and 8 bases, there was a span of 14 bases. The CDR3 runs to 14 residues. Germline values: CDR1 ENHRY, CDR2 SYGVKD. In DNA form, the CDR3 reads TGTGCCATCAGTGATGATGTTACTAGGGATGAGCAGTTCTTC. This codes for CAISDDVTRDEQFF.

V is TRBV5-1 and J is TRBJ1-3, with unresolved D. Trimming cost V 6 bases and J 0 bases, with 7 bases left between them. Per the germline V gene, CDR1 is SGHRS and CDR2 is YFSETQ. This CDR3 spans 13 amino acids. The CDR3 bases are TGCGCCAGCACGTCAAACTCTGGAAACACCATATATTTT. Its translation: CASTSNSGNTIYF.

The V call is TRBV4-3, the J call TRBJ2-3; D might be TRBD1 (6 bases). The CDR3 loop spans 17 amino acids. Germline lookup yields CDR1 LGHNA and CDR2 YSLEER. V was cut by 0 bases and J by 6 bases, with 19 bases left in between. The CDR3 DNA reads TGCGCCAGCAGCCAAGAACCCCCTAGCAGGGGTCCCGATACGCAGTATTTT. Translation: CASSQEPPSRGPDTQYF.

V usage is TRBV6-2 or TRBV6-3 and J usage is TRBJ2-1; D call uncertain. Trimming removed 6 bases at V and 6 bases at J, with 12 bases between. The CDR3 covers 13 residues. Looked up from germline, CDR1 is MNHEY and CDR2 is SVGEGT. The CDR3 bases are TGTGCCAGCAGCCCTTTTTCTTCCAATGAGCAGTTCTTC. It specifies CASSPFSSNEQFF.

As DNA, the CDR3 is TGTGCCAGCAGAGACCCCGAGGGTACTCAGCCCCAGCATTTT. It encodes CASRDPEGTQPQHF. The chain joins TRBV6-1 to TRBJ1-5; unclear D gene. Trimming removed 6 bases from V and 6 bases from J, with 15 bases in between. CDR3 size: 14 residues. Germline loops: CDR1 MNHNS, CDR2 SASEGT.

This clonotype was seen a handful of times. The chain uses TRBV7-9 and TRBJ1-1; D is ambiguous. The V gene's germline CDR1 is SEHNR and CDR2 FQNEAQ (reference sequence). Deletions cut 2 bases from V and 6 bases from J, with 7 bases between. This CDR3 contains 12 residues. CDR3 DNA sequence: TGTGCCAGCAGCTTATATGGGCCTGAAGCTTTCTTT. The encoded protein is CASSLYGPEAFF.

The CDR3 loop reads CASSFVRTSGQETQYF. Here the CDR3 DNA reads TGTGCCAGCAGCTTCGTCCGGACTAGCGGGCAAGAGACCCAGTACTTC. The chain carries TRBV7-9 and TRBJ2-5; 11 bases are a match to TRBD2. Per germline, CDR1 SEHNR and CDR2 FQNEAQ (reference sequence). After removal of 3 bases from V and 2 bases from J, the junction contained 5 bases not matched to a gene. The CDR3 consists of 16 residues.

This clonotype has a handful of counts. The CDR3: CSASQGEGNYGYTF. In DNA, the CDR3 is TGCAGTGCTAGTCAGGGGGAGGGGAACTATGGCTACACCTTC. The V gene is TRBV20-1, the J gene TRBJ1-2, with 7 bases aligning to TRBD1. CDR1 DFQATT and CDR2 SNEGSKA come from the germline V gene (reference sequence). This CDR3 spans 14 amino acids. The ends lost 3 bases at V and 2 bases at J; junction bases unmatched: 6.

The count of this clonotype is one. The chain links TRBV7-9 to TRBJ2-1, with D possibly matching TRBD1 (5 bases). This CDR3 is 13 amino acids long. Germline CDR1 and CDR2: SEHNR and FQNEAQ (reference sequence). V was shortened by 5 bases and J by 6 bases, with 11 bases between the two germline ends. The CDR3 coding sequence is TGTGCCAGCAGCCGATTCAGGGTCAATGAGCAGTTCTTC. Its translation is CASSRFRVNEQFF. Together with reference TRBV7-9 and TRBJ2-1, the CDR3 gives the full variable domain: DTGVSQNPRHKITKRGQNVTFRCDPISEHNRLYWYRQTLGQGPEFLTYFQNEAQLEKSRLLSDRFSAERPKGSFSTLEIQRTEQGDSAMYLCASSRFRVNEQFFGPGTRLTVL.

The chain couples TRBV2 to TRBJ2-5, with D perhaps matching TRBD1 (6 bases). V was clipped by 6 bases and J by 2 bases, with 16 bases between them. Germline V lookup: CDR1 SNHLY, CDR2 FYNNEI. The CDR3 runs to 15 residues. As DNA, the CDR3 is TGTGCCAGCAGAAACAGGGAGTTGCCGCAAGAGACCCAGTACTTC. This gives the protein CASRNRELPQETQYF.